The 24 T cell receptor beta chains below were found in one sample sequenced in a study of prognosis after radiotherapy for stage I lung cancer (dated by TCRdb to the early 2020s). The sequencing machine was an Illumina HiSeq 3000. Two rounds of multiplex PCR were used to amplify the TCR beta CDR3 region from genomic DNA. In the first round of PCR, primers specific to each TRBV and TRBJ gene were used, and the primer sequences are filed in Chinese patent CN105087789A. TCRdb reprocessing: public reads trimmed at Q25 with fastp, clones called with MiXCR, in-frame beta chains kept. CDR3 protein sequences are deduplicated, and each keeps its most common genes and DNA. This sample comprises 15,000 to 20,000 distinct CDR3 sequences, roughly a quarter of them detected only once. Together, the top ten hold around a fifth of the sample. The sample was PBMCs, taken before or after stereotactic body radiation therapy (not recorded which). The receptors shown here come from a donor at least 50 years old with non-small cell lung cancer.

This clonotype was detected many times. The chain is built from TRBV12-3 or TRBV12-4 and TRBJ1-1, with D maybe TRBD1 (5 bases). This CDR3 region has 13 residues. The ends were cut back, 8 bases at V and 4 bases at J, with 14 bases in the middle. This CDR3 reads CASASSRGTEAFF. CDR3 in DNA: TGTGCCAGCGCCTCTTCGAGGGGCACTGAAGCTTTCTTT.

This clonotype was observed many times. This sequence joins TRBV6-1 and TRBJ1-4; D not certain. The CDR3 loop spans 14 amino acids. Germline V lookup: CDR1 MNHNS, CDR2 SASEGT. The V and J ends lost 6 bases and 0 bases respectively, with 8 bases between them. Here the CDR3 reads CASRITSTNEKLFF. CDR3 sequence (DNA): TGTGCCAGCAGAATTACCTCAACTAATGAAAAACTGTTTTTT.

This clonotype was observed many times. This chain connects TRBV20-1 to TRBJ1-5; 7 nucleotides agree with TRBD1. V trimming: 5 bases; J trimming: 8 bases; junction bases outside the gene matches: 3. Germline-derived CDR1 and CDR2 are DFQATT and SNEGSKA (reference sequence). This CDR3 contains 11 residues. Here the CDR3 reads CSAGTDEPQHF. The CDR3 nucleotides read TGCAGTGCTGGGACAGACGAGCCCCAGCATTTT.

This clonotype was recorded at least ten times. The chain has TRBV28 and TRBJ2-5; TRBD1 might be the D (7 bases). The length of the CDR3 is 18 residues. Trimming removed 6 bases at V and 7 bases at J, with 30 bases between. The germline V gene has CDR1 MDHEN and CDR2 SYDVKM. This CDR3 reads CASSQIGGGQAPPGTQYF. The CDR3 bases are TGTGCCAGCAGCCAAATAGGGGGAGGACAGGCCCCTCCGGGGACCCAGTACTTC.

The chain is built from TRBV4-1 and TRBJ2-6, with D possibly matching TRBD2 (6 bases). Trimming shortened V by 6 bases and J by 4 bases, and 19 bases separated the two germline ends. The germline CDR1 and CDR2 sequences are MGHRA and YSYEKL. The CDR3 consists of 17 residues. The CDR3, as DNA: TGCGCCAGCAGAAGAGAGGCGGGGCGGCGCGGGGCCAACGTCCTGACTTTC. It translates to CASRREAGRRGANVLTF.

This clonotype came up many times. CDR3: CASSLSMREGLETQYF. CDR3 nucleotide sequence: TGTGCCAGCAGCTTAAGTATGCGGGAGGGCCTTGAGACCCAGTACTTC. The chain joins TRBV7-9 to TRBJ2-5, with TRBD2 identical over 9 bases. With V trimmed by 2 bases and J by 5 bases, 9 bases remained unmatched. The CDR3 runs 16 residues. Germline loops: CDR1 SEHNR, CDR2 FQNEAQ (reference sequence).

Concerning this clonotype: It is likely a read error: a sequence one base away is far more abundant. The V call is TRBV6-2 or TRBV6-3, the J call TRBJ2-3; the match to TRBD2 covers 10 bases. Trimming at V came to 4 bases and at J to 2 bases, leaving 3 bases not matched to a gene. This CDR3 is 15 amino acids long. From germline, CDR1 is MNHEY and CDR2 SVGEGT. CDR3 DNA sequence: TGTGCCAGCAGTTCACTAGCGGGATACACAGATACGCAGTATTTT. It encodes CASSSLAGYTDTQYF.

As regards this clonotype: Only one base separates this from a far larger clonotype, so it likely reflects a read error. V is TRBV6-2 or TRBV6-3 and J is TRBJ1-6, with D unresolved. The CDR3 is 14 residues long. V lost 5 bases, J lost 8 bases, and 13 bases lay in between. The germline CDR1 and CDR2 sequences are MNHEY and SVGEGT. This chain's CDR3 is CASSDGMGDSPLHF. In DNA form, the CDR3 reads TGTGCCAGCAGTGATGGGATGGGTGATTCACCCCTCCACTTT.

There are many counts of this clonotype. The chain has TRBV20-1 and TRBJ1-4, with unresolved D. Germline loops: CDR1 DFQATT, CDR2 SNEGSKA (reference sequence). Trimming left V 8 bases short and J 5 bases short, with 18 bases between. This CDR3 is built from 14 residues. CDR3 region: CSSSGFGVNEKLFF. CDR3 DNA: TGCAGTTCCAGTGGGTTCGGAGTGAATGAAAAACTGTTTTTT.

This clonotype showed up many times. This chain links TRBV20-1 with TRBJ2-7; 8 bases are a match to TRBD2. V was pared by 4 bases and J by 7 bases, with 18 bases of the junction left unmatched. This CDR3 has 16 amino acids. CDR1 and CDR2 from the germline V gene are DFQATT and SNEGSKA (reference sequence). CDR3 coding DNA: TGCAGTGCTACCCTCCTTTTTGGAGCGGGAGCCGGAGAGCAGTACTTC. The encoded protein is CSATLLFGAGAGEQYF.

About this clonotype: This may arise from a read error, as a much more abundant clone is one base away. This rearrangement joins TRBV20-1 to TRBJ2-5, with 8 bases matching TRBD1. The V gene's germline CDR1 is DFQATT and CDR2 SNEGSKA (reference sequence). The CDR3 totals 13 residues. CDR3 region: CSARGQGAGTEYF. The CDR3 coding sequence is TGCAGTGCTAGAGGTCAGGGGGCTGGGACCGAGTACTTC.

This clonotype was counted ten times or more. This chain uses TRBV20-1 with TRBJ2-5, with 12 nucleotides matching TRBD2. This CDR3 contains 16 residues. The germline V gene has CDR1 DFQATT and CDR2 SNEGSKA (reference sequence). V lost 3 bases, J lost 1 base, and 6 bases stayed unmatched. The CDR3 nucleotides are TGCAGTGCTAGGCGGCTAGCGGGAGGGTTCCAAGAGACCCAGTACTTC. It is translated as CSARRLAGGFQETQYF.

Concerning this clonotype: This may be a read error: a much more frequent sequence differs by one nucleotide. V and J are TRBV7-9 and TRBJ1-1, with D uncertain. Trimming cost V 5 bases and J 0 bases, with 10 bases left between them. Germline V CDR1 and CDR2: SEHNR, FQNEAQ (reference sequence). This CDR3 contains 14 residues. The CDR3 is CASSVVWMNTEAFF. CDR3 DNA sequence: TGTGCCAGCAGCGTGGTTTGGATGAACACTGAAGCTTTCTTT.

This clonotype was observed at least ten times. J is TRBJ2-2 and V is TRBV5-5; D possibly matches TRBD1 or TRBD2 (5 bases each). Germline V CDR1 and CDR2: SGHKS, YYEKEE (reference sequence). The CDR3 runs to 16 residues. Trimming removed 2 bases from V and 3 bases from J, with 14 bases in between. CDR3 nucleotide sequence: TGTGCCAGCAGCTTTTCCACAGGACTCTACACCGGGGAGCTGTTTTTT. This gives the protein CASSFSTGLYTGELFF.

Details on this clonotype: The likely explanation is a read error, given a far larger clone one base away. The rearrangement joins TRBV4-1 to TRBJ2-7; 14 bases align to TRBD2. Germline V gene sequence: CDR1 MGHRA, CDR2 YSYEKL. The CDR3 consists of 16 residues. CDR3 in DNA: TGTGCCAGCAGGGTGACTAGCGGGAGGGCCTTTTACGAGCAGTACTTC. This gives the protein CASRVTSGRAFYEQYF.

This clonotype appeared many times. The chain joins TRBV6-1 to TRBJ2-1; 11 nucleotides match TRBD1. Germline V lookup: CDR1 MNHNS, CDR2 SASEGT. Trimming removed 6 bases from V and 7 bases from J; junction bases left unmatched: 8. The CDR3 has 15 amino acids. The CDR3 sequence: CASSGGTGGGNEQFF. The CDR3 nucleotides read TGTGCCAGCAGCGGGGGGACAGGGGGTGGTAATGAGCAGTTCTTC.

The sample holds many counts of this clonotype. J is TRBJ1-1 and V is TRBV11-2; D ambiguous. Germline V gives CDR1 SGHAT, CDR2 FQNNGV. The germline V and J ends were trimmed by 1 base and 1 base, with 10 bases remaining between them. There are 15 residues in the CDR3. For the CDR3, the DNA is TGTGCCAGCAGCTTAGTGGCAGCAACGAACACTGAAGCTTTCTTT. This translates into CASSLVAATNTEAFF.

Regarding this clonotype: A far more abundant clone sits one base away, making this likely a read error. The V and J genes are TRBV6-6 and TRBJ2-1; no reliable D call. The V end was cut by 5 bases, the J end by 3 bases, with 11 bases between. Germline CDR1 and CDR2: MNHNY and SVGAGI (reference sequence). CDR3 size: 14 residues. CDR3 loop: CASSARPSYNEQFF. For the CDR3, the DNA is TGTGCCAGCAGTGCTCGCCCTAGCTACAATGAGCAGTTCTTC.

With regard to this clonotype: One junction end disagrees with the germline gene, perhaps due to a read error. This chain links TRBV15 with TRBJ1-2; 7 bases map to TRBD1. This CDR3 region has 15 residues. Germline CDR1 reads LNHNV; CDR2 reads YYDKDF (reference sequence). The CDR3 here is CATSRDEGGIYGNTF. Written as DNA, the CDR3 is TGTGCCACCAGCAGAGATGAAGGGGGCATCTATGGCAACACCTTC.

By share of the sample, this clonotype is medium-sized. This rearrangement joins TRBV13 to TRBJ2-2, with TRBD2 as a possible D gene (5 bases). The ends were cut back, 0 bases at V and 0 bases at J, with 11 bases in the middle. Germline CDR1 PRHDT, CDR2 FYEKMQ (reference sequence). The length of the CDR3 is 17 residues. CDR3 sequence reads: CASSLGGKVSNTGELFF. The DNA for the CDR3 is TGTGCCAGCAGCTTAGGCGGGAAGGTTTCGAACACCGGGGAGCTGTTTTTT.

This clonotype was recorded many times. A much larger clone is a single base away; this may be a read error. The CDR3: CASSGSGGEGTDTQYF. The CDR3 DNA follows: TGTGCCAGCAGTGGCTCTGGGGGCGAGGGCACAGATACGCAGTATTTT. The chain links TRBV6-4 to TRBJ2-3, with D maybe TRBD1 (6 bases). Germline loops: CDR1 MRHNA, CDR2 SNTAGT. This CDR3 spans 16 amino acids. V was clipped by 4 bases and J by 1 base, with 15 bases between them.

This clonotype was observed at least ten times. V gene TRBV20-1 combines with J gene TRBJ2-1; 7 bases fit TRBD2. Germline CDR1 is DFQATT and CDR2 is SNEGSKA (reference sequence). The CDR3 has 14 residues. After removal of 5 bases from V and 6 bases from J, the junction contained 10 bases not matched to a gene. This chain's CDR3 is CSAPGLAVANEQFF. For the CDR3, the DNA is TGCAGTGCTCCTGGGCTAGCGGTCGCCAATGAGCAGTTCTTC.

This clonotype appeared many times. The chain joins TRBV28 to TRBJ2-5; D gene unclear. CDR1 and CDR2 from the germline V gene are MDHEN and SYDVKM. Between the trimmed V and J ends, which lost 11 bases and 7 bases, there was a span of 14 bases. The CDR3 has 11 amino acids. CDR3 region: CALHRFRTQYF. CDR3 DNA sequence: TGTGCCCTACACCGGTTCCGGACCCAGTACTTC.

As to this clonotype: This likely stems from a read error, as it lies one base from a far larger clone. This chain connects TRBV29-1 to TRBJ2-1; TRBD2 matches at 10 bases. Germline V gene lookup returns CDR1 SQVTM and CDR2 ANQGSEA. CDR3 length: 15 amino acids. CDR3 DNA sequence: TGCAGTGCTATTCCCCTAGCGGGAGACTACGATGAGCAGTTCTTC. Translation gives CSAIPLAGDYDEQFF.